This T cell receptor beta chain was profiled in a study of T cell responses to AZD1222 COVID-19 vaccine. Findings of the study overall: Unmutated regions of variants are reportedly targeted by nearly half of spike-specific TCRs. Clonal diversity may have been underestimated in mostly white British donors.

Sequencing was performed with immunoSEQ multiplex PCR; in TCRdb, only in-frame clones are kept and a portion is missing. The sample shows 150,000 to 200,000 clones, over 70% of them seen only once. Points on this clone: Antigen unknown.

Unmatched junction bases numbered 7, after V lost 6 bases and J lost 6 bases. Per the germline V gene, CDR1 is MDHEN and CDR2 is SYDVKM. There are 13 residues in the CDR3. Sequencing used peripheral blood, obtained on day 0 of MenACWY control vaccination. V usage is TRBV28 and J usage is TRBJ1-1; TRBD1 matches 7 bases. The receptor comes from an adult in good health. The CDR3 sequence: CASSPRQGSEAFF. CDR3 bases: TGTGCCAGCAGCCCGAGACAGGGTTCTGAAGCTTTCTTT.